Each of the 15 T cell receptor beta chains below was sequenced from the same sample in a study of radiotherapy plus CTLA-4 blockade in lung cancer. Profiled with immunoSEQ multiplex PCR; TCRdb holds only in-frame clones, not every one. The sample includes about 80,000 clones, 84% of them seen just once. This sample comprised peripheral blood, obtained from a patient treated with radiotherapy plus ipilimumab. The receptors originated from a human donor with non-small cell lung cancer who had stable disease on radiotherapy plus ipilimumab.

This sequence joins TRBV10-1 and TRBJ2-5; D is unresolved. The germline V gene encodes CDR1 WNHNN and CDR2 SYGVQD (reference sequence). The CDR3 has 13 amino acids. The V end was cut by 0 bases, the J end by 3 bases, with 5 bases between. This CDR3 reads CASSESGKETQYF. The DNA of the CDR3 is TGCGCCAGCAGTGAGTCGGGAAAAGAGACCCAGTACTTC.

The rearrangement uses TRBV10-2 and TRBJ1-1; the D is unclear. V shed 6 bases and J shed 0 bases, with 17 bases lying between them. CDR3 length: 16 amino acids. Germline lookup yields CDR1 WSHSY and CDR2 SAAADI. CDR3 nucleotide sequence: TGCGCCAGCAGCGAAGAGAGGGCCATCATGAACACTGAAGCTTTCTTT. Protein sequence: CASSEERAIMNTEAFF.

This clone has just one count. J is TRBJ1-5 and V is TRBV7-2, with D possibly TRBD1 on 6 matching bases. The V gene lost 4 bases and the J gene lost 6 bases, with 13 bases spanning the gap. The CDR3 runs to 14 residues. Germline V gene sequence: CDR1 SGHTA, CDR2 FQGNSA. The CDR3 sequence is CASSSKQGGQPQHF. CDR3 DNA: TGTGCCAGCAGCTCAAAACAGGGCGGTCAGCCCCAGCATTTT.

The chain is built from TRBV7-2 and TRBJ2-5; possibly TRBD2 for D (6 bases). The DNA end is more similar to TRBJ2-7, so the J call may be wrong. The CDR3 extends over 13 amino acids. Germline values: CDR1 SGHTA, CDR2 FQGNSA. CDR3 protein: CASSLEEGYEQYF. In nucleotides, the CDR3 is TGTGCCAGCAGCTTAGAGGAGGGCTACGAGCAGTACTTC.

V gene TRBV2 combines with J gene TRBJ2-1; 11 nucleotides line up with TRBD1. CDR3 length: 14 residues. The V segment lost 6 bases and the J segment 6 bases; nucleotides outside the gene matches: 4. Looked up from germline, CDR1 is SNHLY and CDR2 is FYNNEI. CDR3 DNA: TGTGCCAGCAGCCAGGGACAGGGGGGCAATGAGCAGTTCTTC. It is translated as CASSQGQGGNEQFF.

The chain uses TRBV10-3 and TRBJ1-2; no clear D gene. V was pared by 4 bases and J by 0 bases, with 9 bases between. CDR1 ENHRY and CDR2 SYGVKD come from the germline V gene. The length of the CDR3 is 14 residues. As DNA, the CDR3 is TGTGCCATCAGTGCGTTAAGCGCTAACTATGGCTACACCTTC. Its translation is CAISALSANYGYTF.

The rearrangement uses TRBV4-2 and TRBJ2-3; TRBD2 might be the D (5 bases). Germline loops: CDR1 LGHNA, CDR2 YNFKEQ. The CDR3 loop spans 17 amino acids. Trimming cost V 4 bases and J 0 bases, with 17 bases left between them. CDR3 amino acids: CASSLPLERTSTDTQYF. The DNA of the CDR3 is TGTGCCAGCAGCCTACCTCTGGAGCGGACTAGCACAGATACGCAGTATTTT.

V usage is TRBV11-2 and J usage is TRBJ1-1; possible D gene TRBD1, 5 bases. V lost 2 bases and J 7 bases, leaving 11 bases between the germline ends. Germline CDR1 and CDR2: SGHAT and FQNNGV. The CDR3 extends over 13 amino acids. CDR3 loop: CASSLSTGLEAFF. CDR3 nucleotides: TGTGCCAGCAGCTTATCTACGGGACTTGAAGCTTTCTTT. Complete variable domain (other parts from reference TRBV11-2 and TRBJ1-1): EAGVAQSPRYKIIEKRQSVAFWCNPISGHATLYWYQQILGQGPKLLIQFQNNGVVDDSQLPKDRFSAERLKGVDSTLKIQPAKLEDSAVYLCASSLSTGLEAFFGQGTRLTVV.

J is TRBJ2-5 and V is TRBV28; TRBD2 matches 9 bases. The CDR3 spans 16 residues. Germline lookup yields CDR1 MDHEN and CDR2 SYDVKM. V shed 7 bases and J 1 base; nucleotides not matched to a gene: 10. The DNA for the CDR3 is TGTGCCAGCAATGGTCTAGCGGGGACCCGCCAAGAGACCCAGTACTTC. Protein: CASNGLAGTRQETQYF.

The V and J genes are TRBV30 and TRBJ2-5; 9 nucleotides align to TRBD2. The CDR3 length is 14 residues. Germline CDR1 and CDR2: GTSNPN and SVGIG (reference sequence). J lost 4 bases, V lost 3 bases, and 6 bases had no gene match. The CDR3 protein is CAWRFSGRRETQYF. CDR3 bases: TGTGCCTGGAGGTTTAGCGGGAGAAGAGAGACCCAGTACTTC.

The chain combines TRBV2 with TRBJ1-1; TRBD1 matches 7 bases. Germline lookup yields CDR1 SNHLY and CDR2 FYNNEI. The CDR3 loop spans 14 amino acids. Trimming at V came to 5 bases and at J to 2 bases, leaving 5 bases not matched to a gene. The CDR3 is CASSTTGENTEAFF. The CDR3 region has the DNA TGTGCCAGCAGTACTACAGGGGAAAACACTGAAGCTTTCTTT.

The rearrangement uses TRBV5-1 and TRBJ1-4; no firm D call. Germline values: CDR1 SGHRS, CDR2 YFSETQ. V was shortened by 0 bases and J by 7 bases, with 7 bases between the two germline ends. This CDR3 region has 13 residues. The CDR3 DNA reads TGCGCCAGCAGCTTGGCCACGGGTGAAAAACTGTTTTTT. Its protein product is CASSLATGEKLFF.

By its share, this clone is medium-sized. The genes are TRBV4-2 and TRBJ1-2; D is ambiguous. CDR1 and CDR2 from the germline V gene are LGHNA and YNFKEQ. CDR3 length: 12 residues. Trimming removed 0 bases at V and 4 bases at J, with 3 bases between. CDR3 nucleotide sequence: TGTGCCAGCAGCCAAGATGCCTATGGCTACACCTTC. Protein product: CASSQDAYGYTF.

The chain has TRBV18 and TRBJ1-1; perhaps TRBD1 as D (6 bases). Germline CDR1 and CDR2: KGHSH and LQKENI. Trimming pared 3 bases from V and 6 bases from J, leaving 8 bases between. The CDR3 has 12 amino acids. CDR3 bases: TGTGCCAGCTCACCCGGGGGCGCTGAAGCTTTCTTT. It codes for CASSPGGAEAFF. Supplemented by reference TRBV18 and TRBJ1-1, the full variable domain reads NAGVMQNPRHLVRRRGQEARLRCSPMKGHSHVYWYRQLPEEGLKFMVYLQKENIIDESGMPKERFSAEFPKEGPSILRIQQVVRGDSAAYFCASSPGGAEAFFGQGTRLTVV.

This chain links TRBV28 with TRBJ2-1, with 12 nucleotides matching TRBD1. CDR1 and CDR2 from the germline V gene are MDHEN and SYDVKM. After removal of 5 bases from V and 4 bases from J, the junction contained 9 bases not matched to a gene. The CDR3 consists of 17 residues. DNA for the CDR3: TGTGCCAGCAGTGTTCCGGGACAGGGGGCGGGTTACAATGAGCAGTTCTTC. Protein product: CASSVPGQGAGYNEQFF.